The present T cell receptor (beta chain) was sequenced within a study of blood T cell repertoires in COVID-19. Study context: Spain, Italy and the United States supplied samples that represented acute and convalescent COVID-19. Nucleic acid was either cDNA or gDNA, and it came from T cells, B-cell-depleted T cells, or PBMCs.

CDR3 length: 20 amino acids. V was clipped by 7 bases and J by 7 bases; unmatched bases: 26. In germline, CDR1 is MNHEY, CDR2 SMNVEV (reference sequence). The authors' processing: Researchers report that nucleated cell counts were estimated from reference gene primer amplification. This table comes from immunoSEQ multiplex PCR, and its TCRdb copy is limited to in-frame clones, with some not included. V, J and clone size reflect that table, while D and trimming were determined from the DNA. The sample has approximately 280,000 clones, about 88% seen once. Patients from Seattle were sampled longitudinally, starting during active infection.

The source material was peripheral blood. The sequence derives from a human donor with COVID-19, enrolled during active disease. The donor label of this sample is uncertain. This rearrangement joins TRBV27 to TRBJ2-5; 11 positions agree with TRBD2. The CDR3 DNA reads TGTGCCAGCAAAAAAATCGGGACTAGCGGAAATTCTCCAAGAGGTTGGACCCAGTACTTC. This translates into CASKKIGTSGNSPRGWTQYF.